The text below deals with one TCR beta chain. The antigen remains undetermined. Trimming took 4 bases from V and 8 from J; bases not matched to a gene: 9. The CDR3 has 13 amino acids. Germline assignment: CDR1 SGHRS and CDR2 YFSETQ. Some clones are missing from TCRdb's copy, which holds only in-frame ones; the method was immunoSEQ multiplex PCR. The repertoire includes roughly 300,000 clones, roughly 89% of them detected once, and approximately 5% sits in the top ten. Treatment defined: about 20 received Ad26.COV2.S at low or high dose, single or two shots; roughly five received placebo; per-sample allocation not given. Samples were taken on day 63 after the first vaccine or placebo injection. Whoever gave the sample was an adult aged 18-55 years in Boston. This specimen comes from a study of Ad26.COV2.S vaccination and SARS-CoV-2 variants. Background on the study: By the intramuscular route, Ad26.COV2.S was given once, or twice 56 days apart. The study, taken as a whole, reports: A substantial breadth of spike-specific CD8+ and CD4+ T cell responses after vaccination has been reported. Vaccine and placebo groups showed comparable non-spike TCR breadth.

The chain links TRBV5-1 to TRBJ2-7; 7 bases line up with TRBD1. The sample here was peripheral blood, taken in a trial of Ad26.COV2.S vaccine versus placebo. The receptor comes from a person aged 18-65 years who received the Ad26.COV2.S COVID-19 vaccine or a placebo. The CDR3 spells CASSIGTDLKQYF. Here the CDR3 DNA reads TGCGCCAGCAGCATCGGGACAGATTTGAAGCAGTACTTC.